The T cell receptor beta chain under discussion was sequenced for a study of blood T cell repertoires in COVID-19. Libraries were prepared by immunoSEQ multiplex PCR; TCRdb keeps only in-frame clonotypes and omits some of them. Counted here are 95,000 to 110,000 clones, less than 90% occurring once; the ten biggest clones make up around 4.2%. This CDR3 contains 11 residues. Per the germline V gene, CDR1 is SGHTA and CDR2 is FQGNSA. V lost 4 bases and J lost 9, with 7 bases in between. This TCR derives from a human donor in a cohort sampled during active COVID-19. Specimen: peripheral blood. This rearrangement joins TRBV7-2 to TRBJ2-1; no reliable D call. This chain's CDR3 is CASSSMSEQFF. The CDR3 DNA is TGTGCCAGCAGCTCGATGAGTGAGCAGTTCTTC.